This is a list of T cell receptor beta chains from one sample in a study of blood T cell repertoires in COVID-19. Measured with immunoSEQ multiplex PCR; TCRdb has only the in-frame clones, and not every one. Seen here are under 300,000 clones, 65% to 90% observed once, and the top ten hold around 13%. Sequenced material: peripheral blood. Every receptor here comes from an older woman with COVID-19, enrolled during active disease. CDR3s leave out the opening cysteine and the closing phenylalanine or tryptophan.

v_call	cdr3_length	j_call	cdr3_aa
TRBV9	14	TRBJ2-3	ASGSGGEGSTDTQY
TRBV4-2	13	TRBJ1-1	ASSQSGGKDTEAF
TRBV28	9	TRBJ2-1	ASKTGGEQF
TRBV24-1	11	TRBJ1-2	ATSDGTLYGYT
TRBV18	14	TRBJ2-2	ASSPTTGTNTGELF
TRBV27	10	TRBJ1-2	ASSNRAGGYT
TRBV11-2	14	TRBJ2-3	ASSFTRQGGWDTQY
TRBV19	13	TRBJ2-2	ASSTGGRPTGELF
TRBV29-1	11	TRBJ1-2	SVRDSANYGYT
TRBV12-2	14	TRBJ2-5	ASRLASGGAPETQY
TRBV3-1/TRBV3-2	12	TRBJ1-6	ATRAGKSNSPLH
TRBV28	13	TRBJ1-5	ASSGLQGSNQPQH
TRBV9	13	TRBJ1-4	ASSSRTGGVGKLF
TRBV20-1	17	TRBJ2-5	SASSWASGGSLSQETQY
TRBV11-2	12	TRBJ1-4	ASSQRGFNEKLF
TRBV9	14	TRBJ2-6	ASSVAPYSGANVLT
TRBV5-6	15	TRBJ2-6	ASSARGGVSGANVLT